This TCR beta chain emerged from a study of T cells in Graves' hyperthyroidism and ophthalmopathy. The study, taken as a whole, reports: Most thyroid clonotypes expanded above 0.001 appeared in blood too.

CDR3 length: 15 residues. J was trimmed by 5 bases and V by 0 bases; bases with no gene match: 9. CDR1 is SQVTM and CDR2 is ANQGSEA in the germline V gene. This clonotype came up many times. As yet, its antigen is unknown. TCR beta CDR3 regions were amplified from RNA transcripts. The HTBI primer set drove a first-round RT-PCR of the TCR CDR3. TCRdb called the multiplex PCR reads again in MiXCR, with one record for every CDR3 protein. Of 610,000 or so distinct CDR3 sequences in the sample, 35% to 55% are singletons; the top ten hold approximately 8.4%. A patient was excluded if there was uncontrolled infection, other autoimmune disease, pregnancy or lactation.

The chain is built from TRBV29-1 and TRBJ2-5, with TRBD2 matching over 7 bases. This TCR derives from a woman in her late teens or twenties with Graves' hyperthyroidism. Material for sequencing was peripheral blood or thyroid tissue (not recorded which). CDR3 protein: CSVEDGNSGLETQYF. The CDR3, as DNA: TGCAGCGTTGAAGATGGGAATAGCGGGCTTGAGACCCAGTACTTC.